This T cell receptor (beta chain) was identified during a study of technical replicates of blood from several donors. V trimming: 6 bases; J trimming: 9 bases; junction bases outside the gene matches: 4. The CDR3 runs 14 residues. Germline loops: CDR1 ENHRY, CDR2 SYGVKD. The data were produced by immunoSEQ multiplex PCR, yet TCRdb's version contains in-frame clones alone and is incomplete. This repertoire shows under 90,000 clones, 85% to 95% found once; its top ten account for roughly 0.25%. The sequence was collected from a human donor in good health. The chain links TRBV10-3 to TRBJ2-1; TRBD2 matches 14 bases. Sequenced input: T cells isolated from PBMCs. The CDR3 is CAIRGLAGDSEQFF. CDR3 sequence (DNA): TGTGCCATCAGGGGACTAGCGGGAGACAGTGAGCAGTTCTTC.